Presented here are 8 T cell receptor beta chains from one specimen sequenced in a study of blood T cell repertoires in COVID-19. Assay used: immunoSEQ multiplex PCR; TCRdb lists only in-frame clones, some missing. This sample carries roughly 97,000 clones, roughly nine tenths of them seen once, and the ten largest clones take 5.1%. The sequencing sample was made of peripheral blood. These receptors all come from a human donor in a cohort sampled during active COVID-19.

The chain is built from TRBV11-3 and TRBJ1-4; no definite D call. This CDR3 is 15 amino acids long. V was clipped by 3 bases and J by 8 bases, with 16 bases between them. The germline V gene encodes CDR1 SGHNT and CDR2 YENEEA. In DNA, the CDR3 is TGTGCCAGCAGCTTCGGCCCGGCTCGAGGGGAAAAACTGTTTTTT. Amino acids: CASSFGPARGEKLFF.

The rearrangement joins TRBV29-1 to TRBJ1-2, with TRBD1 matching over 8 bases. Germline CDR1 is SQVTM and CDR2 is ANQGSEA. There are 13 residues in the CDR3. V was clipped by 7 bases and J by 5 bases; unmatched bases: 9. CDR3 DNA sequence: TGCAGCGCCGCGACAGGGGACATTTATGGCTACACCTTC. Its protein product is CSAATGDIYGYTF. Together with reference TRBV29-1 and TRBJ1-2, the CDR3 gives the full variable domain: SAVISQKPSRDICQRGTSLTIQCQVDSQVTMMFWYRQQPGQSLTLIATANQGSEATYESGFVIDKFPISRPNLTFSTLTVSNMSPEDSSIYLCSAATGDIYGYTFGSGTRLTVV.

The chain combines TRBV4-2 with TRBJ2-1; no reliable D call. Trimming took 0 bases from V and 10 from J, leaving 16 bases between them. CDR1 and CDR2 (germline): LGHNA, YNFKEQ. This CDR3 spans 15 amino acids. The CDR3 coding sequence is TGTGCCAGCAGCCAAGATAATTCGCCGGGTTTGGAGCAGTTCTTC. The encoded protein is CASSQDNSPGLEQFF.

This clone came up once. This chain joins TRBV2 and TRBJ1-1; 8 nucleotides line up with TRBD1. Germline V gene data show CDR1 as SNHLY and CDR2 as FYNNEI. The CDR3 totals 14 residues. With 6 bases clipped from V and 4 bases from J, the junction kept 7 bases outside the gene matches. CDR3 DNA sequence: TGTGCCAGCAGAGTGACAGGGGTCCGCACTGAAGCTTTCTTT. It is translated as CASRVTGVRTEAFF.

V is TRBV28 and J is TRBJ2-6, with D hard to call. The ends were cut back, 6 bases at V and 0 bases at J, with 12 bases in the middle. CDR1 is MDHEN and CDR2 is SYDVKM in the germline V gene. The CDR3 extends over 16 amino acids. DNA of the CDR3: TGTGCCAGCAGAAGACCCGGGTTCTCTGGGGCCAACGTCCTGACTTTC. Translating it yields CASRRPGFSGANVLTF.

The chain couples TRBV11-2 to TRBJ2-7, with 7 bases lining up with TRBD1. The CDR3 is 18 residues long. V gave up 3 bases and J gave up 0 bases; unmatched junction bases: 14. Germline-derived CDR1 and CDR2 are SGHAT and FQNNGV. The CDR3 loop reads CASSFTGDTLGFSYEQYF. The DNA of the CDR3 is TGTGCCAGCAGCTTTACAGGGGATACCCTCGGTTTCTCCTACGAGCAGTACTTC.

This clone turned up a few times. V usage is TRBV7-2 and J usage is TRBJ1-5; D is unclear. The CDR3 has 15 amino acids. Trimming pared 1 base from V and 0 bases from J, leaving 7 bases between. CDR1 SGHTA and CDR2 FQGNSA come from the germline V gene. CDR3 loop: CASSLGTYSNQPQHF. DNA for the CDR3: TGTGCCAGCAGCTTAGGCACCTATAGCAATCAGCCCCAGCATTTT.

This rearrangement joins TRBV11-2 to TRBJ1-2; maybe TRBD1 (5 bases). V was trimmed by 2 bases and J by 2 bases, leaving 18 bases between them. The germline V gene has CDR1 SGHAT and CDR2 FQNNGV. This CDR3 has 17 amino acids. CDR3 loop: CASSLFTLRDFNYGYTF. The CDR3 DNA follows: TGTGCCAGCAGCTTATTCACTCTCCGGGACTTCAACTATGGCTACACCTTC.